This T cell receptor (beta chain) is drawn from a study of CD8+CD57+ T cells in acquired aplastic anemia. Sequenced patients had shown CD8+CD57+ cell expansion by flow cytometry. Notes on the study in general: A set of around 30 CD8+ CDR3 sequences was shared between patients and controls, and these sequences appeared highly expressed in patients.

V was trimmed by 4 bases and J by 1 base, leaving 16 bases between them. This CDR3 is 17 amino acids long. The germline V gene encodes CDR1 KGHSH and CDR2 LQKENI. Notes on this clonotype: The antigen remains undetermined.

Using genomic DNA as the template, TCR beta VDJ and CDR3 profiling was carried out. TCRdb used MiXCR to reprocess the reads, holding one entry per CDR3 protein. The sample consists of hundreds of thousands of distinct CDR3 sequences, approximately 50% of them appearing once. The receptor comes from a human donor with aplastic anemia. The chain uses TRBV18 and TRBJ2-2, with a possible D match to TRBD1 (6 bases). Sequenced sample: sorted CD4+, CD8+, or CD8+CD57+ T cells (not recorded which) from PBMCs. The CDR3 nucleotides are TGTGCCAGCTCACACGGGACAAGATACAAGAACACCGGGGAGCTGTTTTTT. Residues: CASSHGTRYKNTGELFF.